The 15 T cell receptor beta chains below come from one sample, sequenced in a study of PD-1 blockade in classical Hodgkin lymphoma. TCRdb's copy holds only in-frame clones and misses some; the assay was immunoSEQ multiplex PCR. The sample includes fewer than 25,000 clones, 80% to 90% of them seen just once. Each of the patients experienced relapse following autologous stem cell transplantation, and their brentuximab vedotin exposure differed. The material was peripheral blood mononuclear cells (PBMCs), obtained before the second cycle of nivolumab. These receptor sequences come from a human donor with classical Hodgkin lymphoma.

This clone is a singleton in its sample. V is TRBV9 and J is TRBJ2-5; 11 bases agree with TRBD2. The germline V gene has CDR1 SGDLS and CDR2 YYNGEE. The CDR3 length is 16 residues. Trimming removed 3 bases from V and 2 bases from J; junction bases left unmatched: 6. Here the CDR3 reads CASSGRGLAAQETQYF. CDR3 nucleotides: TGTGCCAGCAGCGGGAGGGGACTAGCGGCACAAGAGACCCAGTACTTC.

This chain uses TRBV13 with TRBJ1-1; TRBD1 matches at 9 bases. Germline V gene data show CDR1 as PRHDT and CDR2 as FYEKMQ (reference sequence). With V trimmed by 5 bases and J by 1 base, 5 bases remained unmatched. This CDR3 is 15 amino acids long. CDR3 in DNA: TGTGCCAGCAGCCCGGACAGGGGCCAGAACACTGAAGCTTTCTTT. Translated: CASSPDRGQNTEAFF.

The gene calls are TRBV7-9 and TRBJ2-2; 7 bases line up with TRBD1. V shed 4 bases, J shed 5 bases, and the junction held 4 bases outside the gene matches. Germline V lookup: CDR1 SEHNR, CDR2 FQNEAQ (reference sequence). CDR3 length: 14 amino acids. The CDR3 nucleotides are TGTGCCAGCAGCTCAACAGGGGCGACCGGGGAGCTGTTTTTT. Translating it yields CASSSTGATGELFF.

J is TRBJ1-1 and V is TRBV7-9; no definite D call. The V end was cut by 3 bases, the J end by 4 bases, with 15 bases between. CDR3 length: 15 residues. Germline V gene sequence: CDR1 SEHNR, CDR2 FQNEAQ (reference sequence). This chain's CDR3 is CASSFDKSGITEAFF. For the CDR3, the DNA is TGTGCCAGCAGCTTCGACAAGTCGGGAATCACTGAAGCTTTCTTT.

The chain couples TRBV4-3 to TRBJ1-1; D unresolved. Germline assignment: CDR1 LGHNA and CDR2 YSLEER. V was clipped by 0 bases and J by 13 bases, with 21 bases between them. The length of the CDR3 is 15 residues. The CDR3 protein is CASSQEKWVRANLFF. CDR3 bases: TGCGCCAGCAGCCAAGAAAAGTGGGTCCGGGCCAACCTTTTCTTT.

This chain connects TRBV19 to TRBJ1-6; 7 bases are shared with TRBD1. Unmatched junction bases numbered 5, after V lost 6 bases and J lost 6 bases. Germline assignment: CDR1 LNHDA and CDR2 SQIVND (reference sequence). CDR3 length equals 14 residues. CDR3 in DNA: TGTGCCAGTAGAGGGACAGCAGTTAATTCACCCCTCCACTTT. Translating it yields CASRGTAVNSPLHF.

The chain recombines TRBV14 with TRBJ1-4; TRBD1 is a possible D gene (6 bases). Germline V gene data show CDR1 as SGHDN and CDR2 as FVKESK. V was shortened by 3 bases and J by 7 bases, with 15 bases between the two germline ends. The CDR3 is 15 residues long. CDR3 in amino acids: CASSQTTGLSEKLFF. CDR3 DNA: TGTGCCAGCAGCCAGACTACAGGGTTGAGTGAAAAACTGTTTTTT.

The V gene is TRBV5-1, the J gene TRBJ2-7; D remains unclear. Germline V gives CDR1 SGHRS, CDR2 YFSETQ. CDR3 length equals 13 residues. Trimming shortened V by 0 bases and J by 3 bases, and 7 bases separated the two germline ends. As DNA, the CDR3 is TGCGCCAGCAGCTTGGGGCAGTTCTACGAGCAGTACTTC. It encodes CASSLGQFYEQYF.

This clone has only a few counts. The gene calls are TRBV11-2 and TRBJ2-2; 11 bases align to TRBD2. Per germline, CDR1 SGHAT and CDR2 FQNNGV. Trimming took 4 bases from V and 7 from J; bases not matched to a gene: 8. This CDR3 has 16 amino acids. The CDR3 bases are TGTGCCAGCAGCTATCTAGCGGGGGGCTTTGGCGGGGAGCTGTTTTTT. Amino acid sequence: CASSYLAGGFGGELFF.

The chain uses TRBV11-2 and TRBJ2-7, with TRBD1 as a possible D gene (7 bases). From germline, CDR1 is SGHAT and CDR2 FQNNGV. Trimming removed 1 base from V and 0 bases from J, with 10 bases in between. The CDR3 is made up of 15 amino acids. As DNA, the CDR3 is TGTGCCAGCAGCTTAGTGGAGGGGGCCTCCTACGAGCAGTACTTC. This encodes CASSLVEGASYEQYF.

V is TRBV19 and J is TRBJ1-5, with 8 nucleotides matching TRBD1. The V and J ends lost 4 bases and 2 bases, in that order; junction bases with no gene match: 4. This CDR3 contains 15 residues. Germline V gene sequence: CDR1 LNHDA, CDR2 SQIVND (reference sequence). CDR3 DNA: TGTGCCAGTAGTAGCGGACAGGGAGGCAATCAGCCCCAGCATTTT. It is translated as CASSSGQGGNQPQHF.

This clone was found once. This rearrangement joins TRBV9 to TRBJ2-5; 9 nucleotides align to TRBD2. The V segment lost 0 bases and the J segment 5 bases; nucleotides outside the gene matches: 5. This CDR3 is 15 amino acids long. The germline gives CDR1 SGDLS, CDR2 YYNGEE. In DNA form, the CDR3 reads TGTGCCAGCAGCGTAGGTCTAGCGGGGATCGAGACCCAGTACTTC. As protein: CASSVGLAGIETQYF.

This clone came up once. The chain employs TRBV11-2 and TRBJ1-6; the D gene is possibly TRBD1 (5 bases). V shed 4 bases and J shed 8 bases, with 15 bases lying between them. Germline lookup yields CDR1 SGHAT and CDR2 FQNNGV. The CDR3 runs to 15 residues. This CDR3 reads CASSSQGFGYSPLHF. CDR3 in DNA: TGTGCCAGCAGCTCCCAGGGTTTTGGTTATTCACCCCTCCACTTT. Drawing the rest from reference TRBV11-2 and TRBJ1-6, the complete variable domain is EAGVAQSPRYKIIEKRQSVAFWCNPISGHATLYWYQQILGQGPKLLIQFQNNGVVDDSQLPKDRFSAERLKGVDSTLKIQPAKLEDSAVYLCASSSQGFGYSPLHFGNGTRLTVT.

A few counts support this clone. This rearrangement joins TRBV29-1 to TRBJ2-5; possibly TRBD1 for D (5 bases). Germline CDR1 SQVTM, CDR2 ANQGSEA. There are 13 residues in the CDR3. Trimming took 4 bases from V and 1 from J, leaving 10 bases between them. CDR3 protein: CSVVPQGQETQYF. The CDR3 nucleotides are TGCAGCGTTGTCCCCCAGGGCCAAGAGACCCAGTACTTC.

V gene TRBV13 combines with J gene TRBJ1-2; TRBD1 is a possible D gene (5 bases). CDR1 and CDR2 from the germline V gene are PRHDT and FYEKMQ (reference sequence). V gave up 4 bases and J gave up 3 bases, with 12 bases separating them. This CDR3 is built from 14 residues. The CDR3 DNA reads TGTGCCAGCAGCTCCAGGGAGGCCTACTATGGCTACACCTTC. Amino acid sequence: CASSSREAYYGYTF.